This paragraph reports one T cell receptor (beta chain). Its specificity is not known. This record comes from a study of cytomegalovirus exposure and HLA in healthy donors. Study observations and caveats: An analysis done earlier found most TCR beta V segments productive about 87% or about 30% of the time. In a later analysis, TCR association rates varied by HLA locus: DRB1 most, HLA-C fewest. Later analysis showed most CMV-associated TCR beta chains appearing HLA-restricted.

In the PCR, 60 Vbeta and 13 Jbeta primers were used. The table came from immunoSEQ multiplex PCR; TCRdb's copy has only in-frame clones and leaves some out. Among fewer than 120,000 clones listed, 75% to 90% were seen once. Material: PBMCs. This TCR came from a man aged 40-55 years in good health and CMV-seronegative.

The CDR3 spells CASRLGQGTGELFF. The CDR3 bases are TGTGCCAGCAGATTGGGGCAGGGAACCGGGGAGCTGTTTTTT. The chain is built from TRBV13 and TRBJ2-2; D is possibly TRBD1 (5 bases). Germline V gene data show CDR1 as PRHDT and CDR2 as FYEKMQ (reference sequence). This CDR3 contains 14 residues. The V gene lost 6 bases and the J gene lost 5 bases, with 13 bases spanning the gap.